Sequencing of this T cell receptor (beta chain) was carried out in a study of response to subunit inactivated influenza vaccine. This CDR3 spans 15 amino acids. V lost 4 bases and J lost 2; bases outside the gene matches: 8. Germline CDR1 reads SQVTM; CDR2 reads ANQGSEA. A single record per CDR3 protein comes from TCRdb applying MiXCR to the RT-PCR reads. The sample records 800,000 to 1,000,000 distinct CDR3 sequences, approximately 21% being singletons. The material was PBMCs from blood, obtained approximately 5 days after vaccination. The clonotype originates from a man over 45 who received an inactivated influenza vaccine. This chain joins TRBV29-1 and TRBJ1-1, with 9 bases that match TRBD1. CDR3 DNA sequence: TGCAGCGTTGTTGCACAGGGGGCTAGCAACACTGAAGCTTTCTTT. As protein: CSVVAQGASNTEAFF.